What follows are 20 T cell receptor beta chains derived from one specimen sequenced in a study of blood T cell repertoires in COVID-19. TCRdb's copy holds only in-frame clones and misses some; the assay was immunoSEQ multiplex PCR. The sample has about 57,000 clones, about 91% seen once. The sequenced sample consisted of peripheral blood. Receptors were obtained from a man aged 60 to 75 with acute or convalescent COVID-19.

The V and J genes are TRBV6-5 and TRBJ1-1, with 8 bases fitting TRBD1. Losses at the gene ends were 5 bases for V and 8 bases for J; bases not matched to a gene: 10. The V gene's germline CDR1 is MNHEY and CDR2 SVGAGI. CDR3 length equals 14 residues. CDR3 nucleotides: TGTGCCAGCAGTAAATCGGACAGGGCTAAGGAAGCTTTCTTT. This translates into CASSKSDRAKEAFF.

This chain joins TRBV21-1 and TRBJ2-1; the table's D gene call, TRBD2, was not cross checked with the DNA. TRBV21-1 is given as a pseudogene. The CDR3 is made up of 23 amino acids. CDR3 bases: TGTGCCATCCGAAACCTAAATATCCCGGGACTAGCGGGAGGGCCGGTCACCTACAATGAGCAGTTCTTC. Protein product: CAIRNLNIPGLAGGPVTYNEQFF.

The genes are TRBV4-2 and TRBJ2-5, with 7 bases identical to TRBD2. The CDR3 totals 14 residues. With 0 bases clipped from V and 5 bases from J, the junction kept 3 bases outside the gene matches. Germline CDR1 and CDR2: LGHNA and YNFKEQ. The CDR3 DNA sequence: TGTGCCAGCAGCCAAGAATCAGCGGGGGAGACCCAGTACTTC. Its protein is CASSQESAGETQYF.

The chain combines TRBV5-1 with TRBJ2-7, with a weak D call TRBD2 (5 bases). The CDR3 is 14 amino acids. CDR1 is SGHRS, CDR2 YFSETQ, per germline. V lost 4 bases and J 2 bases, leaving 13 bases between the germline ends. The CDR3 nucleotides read TGCGCCAGCAGCCGGACCCCCGGGGCCTACGAGCAGTACTTC. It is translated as CASSRTPGAYEQYF. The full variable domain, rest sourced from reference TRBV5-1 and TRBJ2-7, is KAGVTQTPRYLIKTRGQQVTLSCSPISGHRSVSWYQQTPGQGLQFLFEYFSETQRNKGNFPGRFSGRQFSNSRSEMNVSTLELGDSALYLCASSRTPGAYEQYFGPGTRLTVT.

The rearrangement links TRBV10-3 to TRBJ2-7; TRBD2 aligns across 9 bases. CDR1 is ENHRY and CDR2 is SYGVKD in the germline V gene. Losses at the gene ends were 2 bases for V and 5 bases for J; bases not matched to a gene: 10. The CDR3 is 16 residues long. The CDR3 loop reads CAISETTAGGPNEQYF. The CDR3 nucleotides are TGTGCCATCAGTGAGACTACAGCGGGAGGCCCCAACGAGCAGTACTTC.

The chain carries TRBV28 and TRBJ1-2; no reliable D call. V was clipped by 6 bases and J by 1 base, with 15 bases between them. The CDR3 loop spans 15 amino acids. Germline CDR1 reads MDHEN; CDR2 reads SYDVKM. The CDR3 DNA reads TGTGCCAGCAGCTTAAACGAAGCCCTTAACTATGGCTACACCTTC. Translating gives CASSLNEALNYGYTF.

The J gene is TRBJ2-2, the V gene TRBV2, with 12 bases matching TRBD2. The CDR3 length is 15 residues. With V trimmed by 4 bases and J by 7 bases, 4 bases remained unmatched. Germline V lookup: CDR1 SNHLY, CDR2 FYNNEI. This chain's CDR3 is CASSGLAGESGELFF. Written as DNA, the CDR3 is TGTGCCAGCAGTGGACTAGCGGGAGAAAGCGGGGAGCTGTTTTTT.

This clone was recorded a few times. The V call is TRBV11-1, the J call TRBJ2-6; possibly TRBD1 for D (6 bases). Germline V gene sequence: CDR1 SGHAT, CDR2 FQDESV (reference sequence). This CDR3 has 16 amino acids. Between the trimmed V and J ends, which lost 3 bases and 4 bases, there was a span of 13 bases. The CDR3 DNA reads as TGTGCCAGCAGCTTGCTACAGGGTTGGGGGGCCAACGTCCTGACTTTC. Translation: CASSLLQGWGANVLTF.

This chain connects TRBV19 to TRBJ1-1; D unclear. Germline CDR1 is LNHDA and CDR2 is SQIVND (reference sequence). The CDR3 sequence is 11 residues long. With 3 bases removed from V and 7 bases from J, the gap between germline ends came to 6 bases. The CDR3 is CASSIPREAFF. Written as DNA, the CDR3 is TGTGCCAGTAGTATTCCCCGTGAAGCTTTCTTT.

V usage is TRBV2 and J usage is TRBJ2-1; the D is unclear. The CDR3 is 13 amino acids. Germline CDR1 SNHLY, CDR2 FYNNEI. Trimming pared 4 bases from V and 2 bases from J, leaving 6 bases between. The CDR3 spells CASSGEAYNEQFF. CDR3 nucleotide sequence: TGTGCCAGCAGTGGCGAAGCCTACAATGAGCAGTTCTTC.

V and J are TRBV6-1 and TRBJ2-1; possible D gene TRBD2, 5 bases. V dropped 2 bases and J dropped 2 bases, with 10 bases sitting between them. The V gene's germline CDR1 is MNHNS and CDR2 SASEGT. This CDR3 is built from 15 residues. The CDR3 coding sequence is TGTGCCAGCAGTGAATTGAGCGGCACCTACAATGAGCAGTTCTTC. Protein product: CASSELSGTYNEQFF.

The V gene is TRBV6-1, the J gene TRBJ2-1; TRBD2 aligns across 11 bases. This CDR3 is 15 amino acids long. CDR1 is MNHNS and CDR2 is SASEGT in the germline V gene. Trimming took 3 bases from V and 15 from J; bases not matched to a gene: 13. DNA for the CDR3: TGTGCCAGCAGTGAGGCCGGGACTAGCGGAGTCCGGGGGTTCTTC. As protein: CASSEAGTSGVRGFF.

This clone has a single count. The CDR3 reads CASSQDSTSGSNEQFF. CDR3 DNA sequence: TGCGCCAGCAGCCAAGATTCAACTAGCGGGAGCAATGAGCAGTTCTTC. The gene calls are TRBV4-3 and TRBJ2-1; 11 nucleotides match TRBD2. The germline V gene has CDR1 LGHNA and CDR2 YSLEER. The J segment lost 6 bases and the V segment lost 0 bases, leaving 4 bases of the junction unmatched. This CDR3 contains 16 residues.

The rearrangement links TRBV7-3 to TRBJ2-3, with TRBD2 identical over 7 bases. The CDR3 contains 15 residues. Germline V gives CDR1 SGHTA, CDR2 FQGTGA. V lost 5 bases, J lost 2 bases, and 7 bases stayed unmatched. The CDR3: CASSLTGTNTDTQYF. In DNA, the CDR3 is TGTGCCAGCAGCCTCACCGGGACTAACACAGATACGCAGTATTTT.

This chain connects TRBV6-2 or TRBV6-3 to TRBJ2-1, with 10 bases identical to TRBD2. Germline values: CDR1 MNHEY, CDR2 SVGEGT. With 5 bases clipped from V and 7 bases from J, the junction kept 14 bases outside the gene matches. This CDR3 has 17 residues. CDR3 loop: CASSREALAGARNEQFF. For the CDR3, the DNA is TGTGCCAGCAGTCGCGAAGCTCTAGCGGGGGCCAGAAATGAGCAGTTCTTC.

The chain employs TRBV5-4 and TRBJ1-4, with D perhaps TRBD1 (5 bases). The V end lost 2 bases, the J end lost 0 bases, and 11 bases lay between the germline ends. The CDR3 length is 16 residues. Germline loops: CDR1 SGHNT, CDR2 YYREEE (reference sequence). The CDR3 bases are TGTGCCAGCAGCTTTGACAGACCTTCAACTAATGAAAAACTGTTTTTT. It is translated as CASSFDRPSTNEKLFF.

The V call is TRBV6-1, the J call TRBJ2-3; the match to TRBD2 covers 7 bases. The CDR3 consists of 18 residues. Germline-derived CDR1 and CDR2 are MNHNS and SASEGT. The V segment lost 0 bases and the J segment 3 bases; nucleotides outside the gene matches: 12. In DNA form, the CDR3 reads TGTGCCAGCAGTGAAGCCCCAGGGCTAGCGGCATTGACAGATACGCAGTATTTT. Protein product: CASSEAPGLAALTDTQYF.

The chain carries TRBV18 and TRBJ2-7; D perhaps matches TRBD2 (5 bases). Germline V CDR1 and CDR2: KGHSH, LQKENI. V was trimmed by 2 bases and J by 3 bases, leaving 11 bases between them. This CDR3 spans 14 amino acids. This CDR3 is CASSPGQEDYEQYF. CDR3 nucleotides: TGTGCCAGCTCACCAGGGCAGGAGGACTACGAGCAGTACTTC.

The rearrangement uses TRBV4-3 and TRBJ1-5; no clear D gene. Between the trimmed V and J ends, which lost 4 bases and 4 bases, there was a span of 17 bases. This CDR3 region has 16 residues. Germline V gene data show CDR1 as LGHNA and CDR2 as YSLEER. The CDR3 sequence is CASSPQWVSENQPQHF. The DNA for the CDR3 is TGCGCCAGCAGCCCACAGTGGGTCTCCGAAAATCAGCCCCAGCATTTT.

The CDR3 sequence is CASKAGGPGEQFF. CDR3 nucleotide sequence: TGTGCCAGTAAAGCGGGAGGGCCGGGTGAGCAGTTCTTC. The chain uses TRBV19 and TRBJ2-1; 10 bases map to TRBD2. J lost 9 bases, V lost 7 bases, and 6 bases had no gene match. The germline gives CDR1 LNHDA, CDR2 SQIVND (reference sequence). The CDR3 length is 13 residues.